This T cell receptor (beta chain) appears in the sequencing data of a study of cytomegalovirus exposure and HLA in healthy donors. Study overall: The approximately 120 million unique TCR beta sequences, from around 200 million T cells, were found by an earlier analysis.

Primers for the PCR totalled 60 Vbeta and 13 Jbeta. Some clones are missing from TCRdb's copy, which holds only in-frame ones; the method was immunoSEQ multiplex PCR. Of approximately 200,000 clones listed, around 80% are singletons. As concerns this clone: What it recognizes is unknown.

Findings and limits, study-wide: For presence/absence analyses, sequencing depth was assumed to be roughly uniform across donors. The authors reported that TCR beta sequences could predict HLA-A and HLA-B alleles. These predictions were accurate for most subjects in the first cohort.

The trim removed 4 bases at V and 0 bases at J, leaving 5 bases unmatched. The CDR3 has 15 amino acids. Germline V gene data show CDR1 as SGHAT and CDR2 as FQNNGV. The clonotype originates from a woman aged 25 to 39 in good health and CMV-seropositive. This sequence joins TRBV11-2 and TRBJ1-1; TRBD1 agrees at 7 bases. Sample: PBMCs. CDR3 sequence (DNA): TGTGCCAGCAGCTCCAACAGGGGCATGAACACTGAAGCTTTCTTT. Residues: CASSSNRGMNTEAFF. Complete variable domain (other parts from reference TRBV11-2 and TRBJ1-1): EAGVAQSPRYKIIEKRQSVAFWCNPISGHATLYWYQQILGQGPKLLIQFQNNGVVDDSQLPKDRFSAERLKGVDSTLKIQPAKLEDSAVYLCASSSNRGMNTEAFFGQGTRLTVV.